This T cell receptor beta chain originates from a study of identical twins. V was clipped by 0 bases and J by 1 base, with 8 bases between them. CDR1 is LNHDA and CDR2 is SQIVND in the germline V gene (reference sequence). This CDR3 contains 15 residues. One entry per CDR3 protein results from TCRdb running MiXCR on the 5' RACE reads. The sample holds 1.5 million to 2 million distinct CDR3 sequences, about 32% seen once. The chain uses TRBV19 and TRBJ2-3; D remains ambiguous. The sample consisted of cord blood. The TCR was taken from a newborn girl in good health. As DNA, the CDR3 is TGTGCCAGTAGTATAGATGTCCTAGGCACAGATACGCAGTATTTT. Protein: CASSIDVLGTDTQYF.